The TCR beta chain under discussion was sequenced for a study of shared clonotypes between healthy human individuals. Here immunoSEQ multiplex PCR was the method, and the copy in TCRdb shows in-frame clones only, minus some. The sample holds about 2 million clones, roughly 94% seen once. The ends lost 4 bases at V and 7 bases at J; junction bases unmatched: 9. The CDR3 sequence is 15 residues long. CDR1 and CDR2 (germline): SGHTA, FQGNSA. Sequencing was performed on naive CD4+ T cells sorted from blood. Noted subset: CD45RA+ positively selected. The chain is built from TRBV7-2 and TRBJ2-7; TRBD1 matches 11 bases. This TCR derives from a man younger than 30 in good health. In nucleotides, the CDR3 is TGTGCCAGCAGCTCCCCCGGGACAGGGGGTTTTGAGCAGTACTTC. Translation: CASSSPGTGGFEQYF.